These 32 T cell receptor beta chains share one sample of origin, sequenced in a study of metastatic and nonmetastatic thyroid tumors. The entire patient cohort was treatment-naive prior to thyroid surgery. Using MiXCR, TCRdb reanalyzed the PCR reads. The sample lists about 7,600 clones, 20% to 30% occurring once. The sample consisted of adjacent normal tissue. Receptors originate from a female donor with papillary thyroid cancer or a benign thyroid nodule (not recorded which). Some clones in this sample may be carry-over from other donors' samples.

The chain recombines TRBV6-2 or TRBV6-3 with TRBJ2-1, with unresolved D. This CDR3 is built from 14 residues. Trimming shortened V by 0 bases and J by 10 bases, and 13 bases separated the two germline ends. Germline-derived CDR1 and CDR2 are MNHEY and SVGEGT. Here the CDR3 reads CASSYSMRLHEQFF. The CDR3, as DNA: TGTGCCAGCAGTTACTCGATGAGGTTACACGAGCAGTTCTTC.

A word on this clone: At one of its ends the junction is not consistent with the germline gene, which may arise from a read error. V usage is TRBV7-2 and J usage is TRBJ2-7; no firm D call. CDR3 length: 13 residues. Germline V gene lookup returns CDR1 SGHTA and CDR2 FQGNSA. CDR3 bases: TGCGCCAGCAGCCCCGACAACTCCTACGAGCAGTACTTC. Protein: CASSPDNSYEQYF.

By its share, this clone is medium-sized. V and J are TRBV19 and TRBJ2-1; D is perhaps TRBD1 or TRBD2 (5 bases each). V was pared by 0 bases and J by 6 bases, with 12 bases between. CDR1 and CDR2 (germline): LNHDA, SQIVND (reference sequence). The CDR3 is 15 residues long. CDR3 DNA: TGTGCCAGTAGTATAGATCTGGGACGGGGCAATGAGCAGTTCTTC. Its translation is CASSIDLGRGNEQFF. Full variable domain (missing parts from reference TRBV19 and TRBJ2-1): DGGITQSPKYLFRKEGQNVTLSCEQNLNHDAMYWYRQDPGQGLRLIYYSQIVNDFQKGDIAEGYSVSREKKESFPLTVTSAQKNPTAFYLCASSIDLGRGNEQFFGPGTRLTVL.

This clone has a handful of counts. This chain joins TRBV6-2 or TRBV6-3 and TRBJ2-7; the D is unclear. The CDR3 length is 15 residues. Germline CDR1 is MNHEY and CDR2 is SVGEGT. V dropped 6 bases and J dropped 4 bases, with 19 bases sitting between them. The CDR3 reads CASSIRATALYEQYF. For the CDR3, the DNA is TGTGCCAGCAGCATTAGGGCTACAGCATTATACGAGCAGTACTTC.

The genes are TRBV19 and TRBJ1-5; weak D call: TRBD1 (5 bases). In germline, CDR1 is LNHDA, CDR2 SQIVND (reference sequence). Trimming removed 6 bases from V and 1 base from J, with 19 bases in between. The CDR3 is 17 residues long. The CDR3 protein is CASSSWGGYTSNQPQHF. DNA of the CDR3: TGTGCCAGTAGCTCCTGGGGGGGGTATACGAGCAATCAGCCCCAGCATTTT.

This sequence joins TRBV5-1 and TRBJ2-7; tentatively, D is TRBD2 (6 bases). Germline lookup yields CDR1 SGHRS and CDR2 YFSETQ. The CDR3 length is 15 residues. Trimming took 4 bases from V and 4 from J, leaving 18 bases between them. The CDR3 region is CASSPSLEEGYEQYF. The CDR3 nucleotides are TGCGCCAGCAGCCCCAGCTTGGAGGAGGGGTACGAGCAGTACTTC.

A word on this clone: Because the CDR3 is missing its conserved closing phenylalanine or tryptophan, this is likely a read error. The chain is built from TRBV12-5 and TRBJ2-1; 10 nucleotides line up with TRBD2. Germline assignment: CDR1 LGHNT and CDR2 FRNRAP. The CDR3 contains 18 residues. Trimming removed 7 bases from V and 1 base from J; junction bases left unmatched: 13. Here the CDR3 DNA reads TGTGCTAGTGCCCACTGGAGCGGGAGGGCCGGTTCCTACAATGAGCAGTTCTCC. It is translated as CASAHWSGRAGSYNEQFS.

As regards this clone: A junction boundary mismatches the germline segment, possibly from a read error. The chain employs TRBV20-1 and TRBJ2-7; D uncertain. The germline V gene encodes CDR1 DFQATT and CDR2 SNEGSKA (reference sequence). This CDR3 comprises 11 residues. The CDR3 coding sequence is TGCGGTGCTATGCTTAGCTTCGAGCAGTACTTC. Its protein product is CGAMLSFEQYF.

This clone was observed a handful of times. This chain links TRBV19 with TRBJ2-1, with D possibly being TRBD2 (6 bases). V was trimmed by 3 bases and J by 7 bases, leaving 16 bases between them. CDR3 size: 15 residues. CDR1 is LNHDA and CDR2 is SQIVND in the germline V gene (reference sequence). The CDR3 here is CASSIQRVRPNEQFF. The CDR3 region has the DNA TGTGCCAGTAGTATTCAGCGGGTGCGTCCAAATGAGCAGTTCTTC.

This clone occurred once. A much larger clone lies one base from this, so it may be a read error. The chain uses TRBV5-4 and TRBJ1-4; TRBD1 agrees at 11 bases. CDR1 and CDR2 from the germline V gene are SGHNT and YYREEE (reference sequence). The CDR3 runs to 14 residues. CDR3 sequence: CASCLEGQGGKLFF. The CDR3 region has the DNA TGTGCCAGCTGCTTGGAGGGACAGGGGGGGAAACTGTTTTTT.

This chain connects TRBV20-1 to TRBJ2-3; 14 nucleotides align to TRBD2. This CDR3 has 17 amino acids. Germline V lookup: CDR1 DFQATT, CDR2 SNEGSKA (reference sequence). V trimming: 0 bases; J trimming: 7 bases; junction bases outside the gene matches: 9. The CDR3, as DNA: TGCAGTGCTAGAGATCCGACTAGCGGGAGGGCCCTAAATACGCAGTATTTT. Translated: CSARDPTSGRALNTQYF.

V is TRBV11-3 and J is TRBJ2-5; D is possibly TRBD1 or TRBD2 (6 bases each). The germline CDR1 and CDR2 sequences are SGHNT and YENEEA. The V end was cut by 5 bases, the J end by 5 bases, with 18 bases between. CDR3 length equals 15 residues. The CDR3 coding sequence is TGTGCCAGCAGCGGCCGGGGGCCGTCGGGTGAGACCCAGTACTTC. This gives the protein CASSGRGPSGETQYF. Variable domain in full (rest from reference TRBV11-3 and TRBJ2-5): EAGVVQSPRYKIIEKKQPVAFWCNPISGHNTLYWYLQNLGQGPELLIRYENEEAVDDSQLPKDRFSAERLKGVDSTLKIQPAELGDSAVYLCASSGRGPSGETQYFGPGTRLLVL.

This clone was picked up many times. The chain is built from TRBV3-1 and TRBJ2-1; D ambiguous. This CDR3 has 14 amino acids. V lost 4 bases and J 6 bases, leaving 13 bases between the germline ends. Germline loops: CDR1 LGHDT, CDR2 YNNKEL (reference sequence). CDR3 DNA sequence: TGTGCCAGCAGCCCCTCGGGCGCTCGCAATGAGCAGTTCTTC. Translating it yields CASSPSGARNEQFF.

This clone was recorded only once. The junction shows a germline mismatch at one end, possibly a read error. The chain employs TRBV11-1 and TRBJ1-2; 12 nucleotides align to TRBD1. Looked up from germline, CDR1 is SGHAT and CDR2 is FQDESV (reference sequence). The CDR3 has 17 amino acids. The CDR3 coding sequence is TGTGCCAGCATCTTATCAGGGACAGGGGGCGCGGGCTATGGCTACACCTTC. This encodes CASILSGTGGAGYGYTF. Supplemented by reference TRBV11-1 and TRBJ1-2, the full variable domain reads EAEVAQSPRYKITEKSQAVAFWCDPISGHATLYWYRQILGQGPELLVQFQDESVVDDSQLPKDRFSAERLKGVDSTLKIQPAELGDSAMYLCASILSGTGGAGYGYTFGSGTRLTVV.

Only one count was recorded for this clone. An end of the junction differs from the germline gene, which may be a read error. The rearrangement joins TRBV20-1 to TRBJ2-5; 9 nucleotides match TRBD1. CDR3 length: 16 residues. Germline lookup yields CDR1 DFQATT and CDR2 SNEGSKA (reference sequence). In nucleotides, the CDR3 is TGCCGTGCCCAACTGCCGGGACAGGGAATTAGGGAGACCCAGTACTTC. Translation: CRAQLPGQGIRETQYF.

As to this clone: At one of its ends the junction is not consistent with the germline gene, which may arise from a read error. The V and J genes are TRBV6-1 and TRBJ2-1, with 9 bases that match TRBD2. The CDR3 covers 14 residues. Germline V gene sequence: CDR1 MNHNS, CDR2 SASEGT. The CDR3 loop reads CVSLAGEYYNEKFF. The CDR3 DNA sequence: TGTGTCAGCTTAGCGGGAGAGTACTACAATGAGAAGTTCTTC.

As DNA, the CDR3 is TGTGCCTGGAGTTCAATAGGGGGCGTGGGATCACCCCTCCACTTT. Its protein product is CAWSSIGGVGSPLHF. This sequence joins TRBV30 and TRBJ1-6; 7 bases fit TRBD1. The CDR3 contains 15 residues. CDR1 GTSNPN and CDR2 SVGIG come from the germline V gene (reference sequence). The trim removed 2 bases at V and 10 bases at J, leaving 11 bases unmatched.

A word on this clone: This sample also contains other DNA sequences that code for the same CDR3. This chain links TRBV20-1 with TRBJ2-5; D is possibly TRBD2 (6 bases). CDR3 length: 13 residues. With 5 bases removed from V and 11 bases from J, the gap between germline ends came to 21 bases. From germline, CDR1 is DFQATT and CDR2 SNEGSKA (reference sequence). The CDR3 loop is CSAFLAREGTQYF. The CDR3 DNA reads as TGCAGTGCTTTCCTAGCGCGAGAGGGGACTCAGTACTTC.

A few counts support this clone. The chain couples TRBV19 to TRBJ1-5; D may be TRBD1 (6 bases). Between the trimmed V and J ends, which lost 10 bases and 3 bases, there was a span of 13 bases. The CDR3 contains 13 residues. CDR1 and CDR2 (germline): LNHDA, SQIVND (reference sequence). The CDR3 protein is CATSDRPNQPQHF. The CDR3, as DNA: TGTGCCACCTCGGACAGACCCAATCAGCCCCAGCATTTT.

This chain links TRBV7-9 with TRBJ2-7, with TRBD1 as a possible D gene (5 bases). CDR1 and CDR2 from the germline V gene are SEHNR and FQNEAQ (reference sequence). The ends were cut back, 1 base at V and 5 bases at J, with 12 bases in the middle. The CDR3 runs to 14 residues. CDR3 sequence reads: CASSLGQGFDEQYF. CDR3 DNA: TGTGCCAGCAGCTTAGGGCAGGGTTTTGACGAGCAGTACTTC.

The chain couples TRBV28 to TRBJ2-7; D gene ambiguous. The germline CDR1 and CDR2 sequences are MDHEN and SYDVKM. This CDR3 has 12 residues. With 3 bases removed from V and 2 bases from J, the gap between germline ends came to 5 bases. This CDR3 reads CASSFRTYEQYF. The CDR3 nucleotides read TGTGCCAGCAGTTTTAGGACCTACGAGCAGTACTTC.

The chain recombines TRBV6-1 with TRBJ1-2; possibly TRBD1 for D (6 bases). Per germline, CDR1 MNHNS and CDR2 SASEGT. This CDR3 region has 15 residues. V lost 5 bases, J lost 6 bases, and 19 bases lay in between. CDR3 amino acids: CASSKPGAFPHGYTF. The CDR3 DNA is TGTGCCAGCAGTAAACCAGGGGCCTTCCCTCATGGCTACACCTTC.

The V call is TRBV12-3 or TRBV12-4, the J call TRBJ1-2; D is ambiguous. The V and J ends lost 6 bases and 0 bases respectively, with 8 bases between them. The CDR3 runs to 13 residues. The chain's CDR3 is CASSLGTNYGYTF. CDR3 coding DNA: TGTGCCAGCAGCCTGGGGACTAACTATGGCTACACCTTC.

This clone was detected many times. The CDR3 loop is CAWTTSGLYTQYF. CDR3 DNA: TGTGCCTGGACTACTAGCGGACTATATACGCAGTATTTT. V is TRBV30 and J is TRBJ2-3; 8 bases agree with TRBD2. V trimming: 4 bases; J trimming: 7 bases; junction bases outside the gene matches: 7. Germline V gives CDR1 GTSNPN, CDR2 SVGIG (reference sequence). The CDR3 consists of 13 residues.

This clone is medium-sized in the sample. The rearrangement uses TRBV27 and TRBJ2-3; 7 bases map to TRBD2. The trim removed 5 bases at V and 6 bases at J, leaving 8 bases unmatched. This CDR3 is 14 amino acids long. Germline V CDR1 and CDR2: MNHEY, SMNVEV (reference sequence). CDR3 coding DNA: TGTGCCAGCAGTCCAGAGCGGGGTTCGGATACGCAGTATTTT. Translated, it gives CASSPERGSDTQYF.

The CDR3 region is CASSWDRGVGYTF. The CDR3 region has the DNA TGTGCCAGCAGCTGGGACAGGGGCGTTGGCTACACCTTC. This chain joins TRBV11-2 and TRBJ1-2; 10 bases map to TRBD1. From germline, CDR1 is SGHAT and CDR2 FQNNGV. This CDR3 has 13 residues. The V segment lost 4 bases and the J segment 7 bases; nucleotides outside the gene matches: 3.

The V gene is TRBV20-1, the J gene TRBJ2-7; D is possibly TRBD1 or TRBD2 (5 bases each). V was shortened by 7 bases and J by 4 bases, with 17 bases between the two germline ends. CDR3 length equals 13 residues. The V gene's germline CDR1 is DFQATT and CDR2 SNEGSKA (reference sequence). CDR3 DNA: TGCAGTGTTCCGGGACGGGTGGGGTACGAGCAGTACTTC. It specifies CSVPGRVGYEQYF.

This clone rates as medium-sized. The chain employs TRBV6-1 and TRBJ2-5; D gene uncertain. Trimming removed 5 bases at V and 7 bases at J, with 5 bases between. CDR3 length: 10 amino acids. From germline, CDR1 is MNHNS and CDR2 SASEGT. The CDR3 sequence: CASSSGTQYF. DNA of the CDR3: TGTGCCAGCAGTTCGGGGACCCAGTACTTC.

The rearrangement uses TRBV6-1 and TRBJ2-7; tentatively, D is TRBD1 or TRBD2 (6 bases each). The CDR3 is 14 amino acids. Germline V gives CDR1 MNHNS, CDR2 SASEGT. V was shortened by 5 bases and J by 0 bases, with 11 bases between the two germline ends. The CDR3 protein is CASSLRGPSYEQYF. The CDR3 nucleotides read TGTGCCAGCAGTCTCCGGGGGCCCTCCTACGAGCAGTACTTC.

With respect to this clone: A read error may produce the germline difference seen at one junction end. The J gene is TRBJ1-6, the V gene TRBV6-1, with D perhaps TRBD1 (5 bases). From germline, CDR1 is MNHNS and CDR2 SASEGT. CDR3 length equals 17 residues. The CDR3 loop reads CASMTREWSSYNSPLHF. CDR3 DNA: TGTGCCAGCATGACCAGGGAGTGGAGCTCCTATAACTCACCCCTCCACTTT.

In its sample, this clone was seen a few times. As DNA, the CDR3 is TGTGCCAGCAGTACCACGGGATTCCTAAACAATGAGCAGTTCTTC. Its translation is CASSTTGFLNNEQFF. V gene TRBV28 combines with J gene TRBJ2-1; TRBD2 might be the D (5 bases). This CDR3 is 15 amino acids long. Germline CDR1 and CDR2: MDHEN and SYDVKM. V was shortened by 5 bases and J by 5 bases, with 16 bases between the two germline ends.

This clone was picked up many times. The chain uses TRBV11-2 and TRBJ2-5; 10 bases line up with TRBD2. Per the germline V gene, CDR1 is SGHAT and CDR2 is FQNNGV. This CDR3 region has 15 residues. With 2 bases clipped from V and 5 bases from J, the junction kept 5 bases outside the gene matches. CDR3 coding DNA: TGTGCCAGCAGCTTACTAGCGGGAGTGGCGGAGACCCAGTACTTC. Translation gives CASSLLAGVAETQYF. The variable domain in full, completed from reference TRBV11-2 and TRBJ2-5, reads EAGVAQSPRYKIIEKRQSVAFWCNPISGHATLYWYQQILGQGPKLLIQFQNNGVVDDSQLPKDRFSAERLKGVDSTLKIQPAKLEDSAVYLCASSLLAGVAETQYFGPGTRLLVL.